This T cell receptor (beta chain) was identified during a study of blood T cell repertoires in COVID-19. Using immunoSEQ multiplex PCR, the repertoire was profiled, and TCRdb retains in-frame clones only, with some absent. The sample includes 150,000 to 200,000 clones, roughly 90% seen only once; the top ten take less than 5%. V was trimmed by 6 bases and J by 0 bases, leaving 12 bases between them. CDR1 and CDR2 (germline): LNHDA, SQIVND (reference sequence). CDR3 size: 15 residues. V is TRBV19 and J is TRBJ1-3, with D perhaps matching TRBD1 (6 bases). This TCR derives from an older woman who had recovered from COVID-19. The sequenced material came from peripheral blood. As DNA, the CDR3 is TGTGCCAGTAGCACCTCAGGGGCCTCTGGAAACACCATATATTTT. It codes for CASSTSGASGNTIYF. The whole variable domain, filled in from reference TRBV19 and TRBJ1-3, reads DGGITQSPKYLFRKEGQNVTLSCEQNLNHDAMYWYRQDPGQGLRLIYYSQIVNDFQKGDIAEGYSVSREKKESFPLTVTSAQKNPTAFYLCASSTSGASGNTIYFGEGSWLTVV.